The T cell receptor (beta chain) described here comes from a study of early T cells in non-severe SARS-CoV-2 infection. Study information: Sequencing of bulk RNA from unsorted whole blood was done, without chain pairing.

The CDR3 extends over 13 amino acids. Germline V gene data show CDR1 as MDHEN and CDR2 as SYDVKM. The germline V and J ends were trimmed by 5 bases and 6 bases, with 12 bases remaining between them. Overall study results and limits: Reliance on VDJdb matching favored anti-spike CD8 responses; private and CD4 specificities were missed.

Remarks on this clonotype: Its specificity is not known.

MiXCR was run by TCRdb on the 5' RACE reads, yielding one entry per CDR3 protein. This repertoire shows 65,000 to 85,000 distinct CDR3 sequences, around 13% found once; its top ten account for around 1.1%. The sequence derives from an adult who was a healthcare worker with PCR-confirmed SARS-CoV-2 infection or an uninfected control (not recorded which). Input material: whole blood. The V call is TRBV28, the J call TRBJ2-3; no clear D. CDR3 sequence: CASSPSSPDTQYF. The CDR3 bases are TGTGCCAGCAGTCCTAGTTCCCCCGATACGCAGTATTTT.